Following are 29 T cell receptor beta chains from one sample sequenced in a study of tumor-infiltrating lymphocytes in primary liver carcinoma. With a constant-region primer, TCR beta cDNA was made from approximately 520 ng of total RNA. Employing slightly modified ARM-PCR, three nested multiplex PCR rounds were run, and these gave rise to the TCR beta libraries. Forward primers for TRBV1-TRBV30 and a C-beta reverse primer served the first two PCR rounds, at around 9 cycles each. TCRdb reanalysed the multiplex PCR reads using MiXCR and keeps one entry per CDR3 protein. In the table there are approximately 100,000 distinct CDR3 sequences, more than 65% of which are singletons. From roughly 21-30 mg of unsorted bulk tissue, DNA and RNA were co-extracted together. The specimen was liver tumor tissue from sampling region 2. Sample subset: tumor region T2, inferior pole. These receptors originate from a woman aged 60-75 years with primary liver carcinoma and hepatitis B virus infection.

This clonotype appeared many times. The chain joins TRBV4-2 to TRBJ2-1; TRBD1 matches at 11 bases. Per germline, CDR1 LGHNA and CDR2 YNFKEQ. CDR3 length: 15 residues. V lost 8 bases, J lost 7 bases, and 10 bases stayed unmatched. CDR3 loop: CASGQGAQGKNEQFF. The CDR3 nucleotides read TGTGCCAGCGGACAGGGGGCGCAGGGGAAGAATGAGCAGTTCTTC.

The sample holds many counts of this clonotype. The chain joins TRBV7-8 to TRBJ2-1; 10 nucleotides line up with TRBD2. The CDR3 loop spans 13 amino acids. The junction had 5 bases not matched to a gene; V was cut back by 6 bases and J by 9 bases. CDR1 is SGHVS, CDR2 FQNEAQ, per germline. This CDR3 reads CASSSRLAGEQFF. As DNA, the CDR3 is TGTGCCAGCAGTTCCCGACTAGCGGGTGAGCAGTTCTTC.

Points on this clonotype: An end of the junction differs from the germline gene, which may be a read error. This sequence joins TRBV4-2 and TRBJ2-3; unclear D gene. The CDR3 consists of 14 residues. Germline values: CDR1 LGHNA, CDR2 YNFKEQ. This CDR3 reads CASSQDGQHDRQYF. DNA of the CDR3: TGTGCCAGCAGCCAAGATGGGCAGCATGATAGGCAGTATTTT.

As to this clonotype: Its ends do not fully match the called genes, so a read error is possible. The CDR3: CANSQTGKTTNEKLLF. The CDR3 DNA reads as TGCGCCAACAGCCAGACTGGTAAAACAACTAATGAAAAACTGCTTTTT. The genes are TRBV4-1 and TRBJ1-4, with D uncertain. Germline assignment: CDR1 MGHRA and CDR2 YSYEKL. There are 16 residues in the CDR3.

This clonotype was counted a few times. A single base separates this from a much larger clone, so it may be a read error. This chain connects TRBV10-3 to TRBJ1-1; 10 nucleotides line up with TRBD1. CDR1 and CDR2 from the germline V gene are ENHRY and SYGVKD. CDR3 length equals 14 residues. The CDR3 DNA reads TGTGCCATCAGCCGACAGGGGGCCAACATTGAAGCTTTCTTT. It yields the protein CAISRQGANIEAFF.

The V call is TRBV6-5, the J call TRBJ1-1; 8 positions agree with TRBD1. CDR3 size: 14 residues. V lost 0 bases, J lost 7 bases, and 4 bases stayed unmatched. Germline V gene lookup returns CDR1 MNHEY and CDR2 SVGAGI. CDR3 sequence: CASSYSDRAIEAFF. The CDR3 nucleotides are TGTGCCAGCAGTTACTCGGACAGGGCTATTGAAGCTTTCTTT.

This clonotype has ten or more counts. V gene TRBV6-1 combines with J gene TRBJ2-1; 11 bases are shared with TRBD2. Losses at the gene ends were 5 bases for V and 9 bases for J; bases not matched to a gene: 6. Germline values: CDR1 MNHNS, CDR2 SASEGT. This CDR3 has 14 residues. CDR3 sequence: CASSLVAGGREQFF. CDR3 in DNA: TGTGCCAGCAGTTTGGTAGCGGGAGGGCGTGAGCAGTTCTTC.

There are many counts of this clonotype. The V and J genes are TRBV12-3 or TRBV12-4 and TRBJ1-1; D remains unclear. With 8 bases removed from V and 0 bases from J, the gap between germline ends came to 10 bases. The CDR3 extends over 13 amino acids. The CDR3 region has the DNA TGTGCCAGCCGAGGGTTAATGAACACTGAAGCTTTCTTT. This codes for CASRGLMNTEAFF.

The rearrangement joins TRBV29-1 to TRBJ2-1, with 8 bases lining up with TRBD2. In germline, CDR1 is SQVTM, CDR2 ANQGSEA. This CDR3 region has 14 residues. The V segment lost 7 bases and the J segment 6 bases; nucleotides outside the gene matches: 11. This chain's CDR3 is CSASGWLAGNEQFF. CDR3 DNA sequence: TGCAGCGCATCAGGGTGGCTAGCGGGCAATGAGCAGTTCTTC.

This chain uses TRBV21-1 with TRBJ1-1; TRBD1 is the table's D call and was not checked against the DNA. TRBV21-1 is a pseudogene segment. The CDR3 is 13 residues long. CDR3 sequence reads: CDSSPPVDTEAFF. CDR3 nucleotides: TGTGACAGCAGCCCCCCGGTGGACACTGAAGCTTTCTTT.

The chain combines TRBV11-2 with TRBJ2-5, with a possible D match to TRBD2 (5 bases). From germline, CDR1 is SGHAT and CDR2 FQNNGV. This CDR3 has 14 amino acids. V lost 5 bases to trimming and J lost 7 bases, with 17 bases between them. The CDR3 protein is CASSTSYGRGTQYF. In DNA, the CDR3 is TGTGCCAGCAGCACGAGCTATGGTCGGGGGACCCAGTACTTC.

Points on this clonotype: Since the CDR3 does not end with the conserved phenylalanine or tryptophan, this likely comes from a read error. This chain uses TRBV11-3 with TRBJ2-1; D may correspond to TRBD1 or TRBD2 (6 bases each). CDR1 SGHNT and CDR2 YENEEA come from the germline V gene. The V gene lost 6 bases and the J gene lost 13 bases, with 19 bases spanning the gap. CDR3 length: 13 amino acids. This CDR3 is CASSAGGYNVQFS. In DNA, the CDR3 is TGTGCCAGCAGTGCCGGGGGCTACAATGTTCAGTTCTCC.

This clonotype was picked up many times. The rearrangement joins TRBV28 to TRBJ1-1; a possible D gene is TRBD1 (6 bases). The germline V gene has CDR1 MDHEN and CDR2 SYDVKM. Trimming stripped 7 bases from V and 1 base from J, with 13 bases between. The CDR3 contains 14 residues. Here the CDR3 reads CASTRSGQNTEAFF. The CDR3, as DNA: TGTGCCAGCACTCGGTCGGGACAGAACACTGAAGCTTTCTTT. The entire variable domain, with the rest obtained from reference TRBV28 and TRBJ1-1, is as follows: DVKVTQSSRYLVKRTGEKVFLECVQDMDHENMFWYRQDPGLGLRLIYFSYDVKMKEKGDIPEGYSVSREKKERFSLILESASTNQTSMYLCASTRSGQNTEAFFGQGTRLTVV.

A few counts support this clonotype. A single base separates this from a much larger clone, so it may be a read error. The V gene is TRBV6-2 or TRBV6-3, the J gene TRBJ1-4, with 8 bases lining up with TRBD1. V dropped 6 bases and J dropped 6; count of bases not matched to a gene: 3. Per the germline V gene, CDR1 is MNHEY and CDR2 is SVGEGT. The CDR3 has 13 residues. This CDR3 reads CASRGQDYEKLFF. CDR3 nucleotides: TGTGCCAGCAGGGGACAGGATTATGAAAAACTGTTTTTT.

Of note for this clonotype: This may arise from a read error, as a much more abundant clone is one base away. This chain links TRBV4-1 with TRBJ2-1; D tentatively reads TRBD1 or TRBD2 (6 bases each). CDR3 length equals 13 residues. Germline CDR1 MGHRA, CDR2 YSYEKL. The CDR3 loop is CTSRQPGANEQFF. Here the CDR3 DNA reads TGCACCAGCAGACAACCGGGGGCTAATGAGCAGTTCTTC.

Comments on this clonotype: An end of the junction differs from the germline gene, which may be a read error. The V gene is TRBV12-3 or TRBV12-4, the J gene TRBJ1-1; possible D gene TRBD1, 5 bases. The CDR3 totals 13 residues. Here the CDR3 reads CVSNSGPNTEAFF. The DNA of the CDR3 is TGTGTCAGCAATTCAGGGCCGAACACTGAAGCTTTCTTT.

In this sample, this clonotype turned up a few times. The rearrangement joins TRBV28 to TRBJ2-1; 7 positions agree with TRBD1. With V trimmed by 10 bases and J by 1 base, 16 bases remained unmatched. In germline, CDR1 is MDHEN, CDR2 SYDVKM. This CDR3 has 17 amino acids. In DNA, the CDR3 is TGTGCCACCCTAAACGACAGACAGGGAGTATCCTACAATGAGCAGTTCTTC. Protein sequence: CATLNDRQGVSYNEQFF.

This clonotype was counted at least ten times. V and J are TRBV30 and TRBJ1-1; possibly TRBD1 for D (6 bases). With 0 bases removed from V and 2 bases from J, the gap between germline ends came to 7 bases. CDR3 length: 13 amino acids. The germline V gene encodes CDR1 GTSNPN and CDR2 SVGIG (reference sequence). CDR3 amino acids: CAWSVDRNTEAFF. CDR3 coding DNA: TGTGCCTGGAGTGTGGACAGAAACACTGAAGCTTTCTTT.

The J gene is TRBJ2-3, the V gene TRBV29-1; tentative D call: TRBD2 (6 bases). Germline-derived CDR1 and CDR2 are SQVTM and ANQGSEA. Trimming removed 7 bases from V and 5 bases from J, with 25 bases in between. The CDR3 contains 16 residues. For the CDR3, the DNA is TGCAGCGCCAGACTCCCTAGGGGAGGACTAAGAGATACGCAGTATTTT. Translating it yields CSARLPRGGLRDTQYF.

This clonotype was observed at least ten times. The chain is built from TRBV20-1 and TRBJ1-1; unclear D gene. The CDR3 is made up of 11 amino acids. V was cut by 3 bases and J by 6 bases, with 8 bases left in between. Germline V lookup: CDR1 DFQATT, CDR2 SNEGSKA (reference sequence). CDR3 amino acids: CSASVRAEAFF. In nucleotides, the CDR3 is TGCAGTGCTAGTGTCAGAGCTGAAGCTTTCTTT.

The gene calls are TRBV6-6 and TRBJ1-2; D is perhaps TRBD1 (6 bases). The CDR3 is made up of 14 amino acids. Trimming removed 4 bases at V and 5 bases at J, with 14 bases between. CDR1 and CDR2 from the germline V gene are MNHNY and SVGAGI (reference sequence). CDR3 bases: TGTGCCAGCAGTTTGGGACATGAAAAGTATGGCTACACCTTC. As protein: CASSLGHEKYGYTF.

Only one count was recorded for this clonotype. The junction departs from the called germline gene at one end, perhaps through a read error. This rearrangement joins TRBV6-1 to TRBJ2-1, with TRBD2 identical over 8 bases. Germline loops: CDR1 MNHNS, CDR2 SASEGT. This CDR3 is built from 18 residues. As DNA, the CDR3 is TGTGCCAGCAGTGAATGGGGACTAGTGTATGCTAAAAGCAATGAGCAAATCTTC. Protein product: CASSEWGLVYAKSNEQIF.

This clonotype was counted only a few times. The gene calls are TRBV7-9 and TRBJ2-3; 10 nucleotides agree with TRBD1. The germline V gene encodes CDR1 SEHNR and CDR2 FQNEAQ (reference sequence). CDR3 length equals 16 residues. V lost 2 bases, J lost 4 bases, and 6 bases stayed unmatched. The CDR3: CASSLRQGAESDTQYF. In DNA, the CDR3 is TGTGCCAGCAGCTTAAGACAGGGGGCCGAATCAGATACGCAGTATTTT. Based on the CDR3 plus reference TRBV7-9 and TRBJ2-3, the full variable domain is DTGVSQNPRHKITKRGQNVTFRCDPISEHNRLYWYRQTLGQGPEFLTYFQNEAQLEKSRLLSDRFSAERPKGSFSTLEIQRTEQGDSAMYLCASSLRQGAESDTQYFGPGTRLTVL.

The chain combines TRBV28 with TRBJ2-1; 12 positions agree with TRBD1. CDR3 length equals 17 residues. CDR1 is MDHEN and CDR2 is SYDVKM in the germline V gene. Trimming at V came to 4 bases and at J to 7 bases, leaving 11 bases not matched to a gene. The CDR3 coding sequence is TGTGCCAGCAGTTCGATCCTCCGGGACAGGGGGCGGAATGAGCAGTTCTTC. Translating it yields CASSSILRDRGRNEQFF.

Concerning this clonotype: Its ends do not fully match the called genes, so a read error is possible. The gene calls are TRBV12-3 or TRBV12-4 and TRBJ2-5; 8 positions match TRBD1. There are 12 residues in the CDR3. The CDR3 loop reads CTSRLAQDRAYF. In DNA, the CDR3 is TGCACCAGCAGACTCGCGCAGGACAGGGCGTACTTC.

With regard to this clonotype: Because it lacks the conserved phenylalanine or tryptophan at the end, this CDR3 is likely a read error. This sequence joins TRBV11-2 and TRBJ1-6; TRBD1 might be the D (6 bases). Germline-derived CDR1 and CDR2 are SGHAT and FQNNGV. This CDR3 region has 15 residues. CDR3 nucleotides: TGTGCCGGCAGCATAGACCCGGGGGCCAATTCACCCCTCCACCTT. Protein product: CAGSIDPGANSPLHL.

Ten or more counts support this clonotype. The rearrangement joins TRBV10-1 to TRBJ2-3; 7 nucleotides agree with TRBD2. Unmatched junction bases numbered 9, after V lost 10 bases and J lost 2 bases. Per germline, CDR1 WNHNN and CDR2 SYGVQD (reference sequence). The CDR3 contains 14 residues. For the CDR3, the DNA is TGCGCCACCGCGGGAGAAAGGGACACAGATACGCAGTATTTT. This sequence encodes CATAGERDTDTQYF.

The count of this clonotype is one. A read error may explain this, as a much larger clone is one base away. In DNA form, the CDR3 reads TGTGCCAGCAGAAGACAGGGGTTAGCGACTAATGAAAAACTGTTTTTT. This gives the protein CASRRQGLATNEKLFF. The chain combines TRBV6-6 with TRBJ1-4, with TRBD1 matching over 8 bases. The CDR3 runs 16 residues. Germline trimming cut 6 bases from V and 2 bases from J; bases unmatched to any gene: 8. CDR1 and CDR2 (germline): MNHNY, SVGAGI (reference sequence).

On this clonotype itself: Mismatch with germline at one junction end may stem from a read error. The rearrangement links TRBV5-6 to TRBJ2-7; no clear D. Germline V gene data show CDR1 as SGHDT and CDR2 as YYEEEE. The length of the CDR3 is 11 residues. DNA for the CDR3: TGTGCCAGCAGTGGACGGGCCGAGCATTACTTC. It is translated as CASSGRAEHYF. The whole variable domain, remainder taken from reference TRBV5-6 and TRBJ2-7, is DAGVTQSPTHLIKTRGQQVTLRCSPKSGHDTVSWYQQALGQGPQFIFQYYEEEERQRGNFPDRFSGHQFPNYSSELNVNALLLGDSALYLCASSGRAEHYFGPGTRLTVT.